This entry lists 22 T cell receptor beta chains sequenced from one sample in a study of OX40 agonist ivuxolimab in advanced cancers. TCRdb keeps only in-frame clones here, not all; method: immunoSEQ multiplex PCR. The sample records over 50,000 clones, about 82% being singletons. The material sequenced was CD4+ or CD8+ T cells sorted from blood, taken in a trial of the OX40 agonist ivuxolimab. These receptors came from an adult with an advanced solid tumor such as melanoma, head and neck, liver or kidney cancer.

This clone showed up just a few times. This chain links TRBV5-1 with TRBJ2-5, with TRBD2 matching over 8 bases. Losses at the gene ends were 0 bases for V and 5 bases for J; bases not matched to a gene: 3. Looked up from germline, CDR1 is SGHRS and CDR2 is YFSETQ. The CDR3 totals 14 residues. The CDR3 loop is CASSLAAGVETQYF. The CDR3 DNA reads TGCGCCAGCAGCTTGGCAGCGGGGGTCGAGACCCAGTACTTC.

CDR3 DNA: TGCGCCAGCAGCTTAGACAGGGGGTCACAAGAGACCCAGTACTTC. Protein sequence: CASSLDRGSQETQYF. The chain combines TRBV5-1 with TRBJ2-5; 9 bases map to TRBD1. V dropped 2 bases and J dropped 2; count of bases not matched to a gene: 4. This CDR3 is 15 amino acids long. CDR1 and CDR2 (germline): SGHRS, YFSETQ.

The table lists this clone with a count of one. Written as DNA, the CDR3 is TGTGCCAGCAGTTCGACAGGGGTAGTCTACGAGCAGTACTTC. This sequence encodes CASSSTGVVYEQYF. The chain recombines TRBV6-5 with TRBJ2-7; 8 bases fit TRBD1. Germline CDR1 reads MNHEY; CDR2 reads SVGAGI. The junction had 5 bases not matched to a gene; V was cut back by 4 bases and J by 3 bases. The CDR3 consists of 14 residues.

V and J are TRBV5-1 and TRBJ2-3; TRBD2 matches 10 bases. Losses at the gene ends were 4 bases for V and 4 bases for J; bases not matched to a gene: 6. This CDR3 has 15 amino acids. Germline-derived CDR1 and CDR2 are SGHRS and YFSETQ. CDR3 protein: CASSPGLAEADTQYF. The CDR3 nucleotides read TGCGCCAGCAGCCCAGGACTAGCGGAGGCAGATACGCAGTATTTT.

This clone was observed a single time. This chain joins TRBV2 and TRBJ2-7; D is undetermined. Trimming left V 4 bases short and J 9 bases short, with 13 bases between. The CDR3 has 12 amino acids. Germline CDR1 and CDR2: SNHLY and FYNNEI. The CDR3 DNA sequence: TGTGCCAGCAGTGCCGCCTTTTCCCGGCAGTACTTC. It is translated as CASSAAFSRQYF.

The chain recombines TRBV9 with TRBJ2-3; 7 bases map to TRBD1. Germline V CDR1 and CDR2: SGDLS, YYNGEE. J lost 5 bases, V lost 0 bases, and 3 bases had no gene match. The length of the CDR3 is 14 residues. In DNA, the CDR3 is TGTGCCAGCAGCGTAGAGGGGGCGCAAGATACGCAGTATTTT. Protein product: CASSVEGAQDTQYF.

The chain carries TRBV20-1 and TRBJ1-5; D not resolved. The germline CDR1 and CDR2 sequences are DFQATT and SNEGSKA (reference sequence). Trimming took 3 bases from V and 5 from J, leaving 5 bases between them. The CDR3 contains 11 residues. The CDR3 region has the DNA TGCAGTGCTAGTTCCCATCAGCCCCAGCATTTT. Translation: CSASSHQPQHF.

The V gene is TRBV9, the J gene TRBJ2-3, with D unclear. This CDR3 spans 12 amino acids. In germline, CDR1 is SGDLS, CDR2 YYNGEE. Trimming took 0 bases from V and 7 from J, leaving 6 bases between them. The CDR3 is CASSVGLNTQYF. CDR3 sequence (DNA): TGTGCCAGCAGCGTAGGCCTGAATACGCAGTATTTT.

The chain joins TRBV6-4 to TRBJ1-2; 10 nucleotides agree with TRBD1. This CDR3 is 17 amino acids long. The V and J ends lost 6 bases and 4 bases, in that order; junction bases with no gene match: 14. Per germline, CDR1 MRHNA and CDR2 SNTAGT. CDR3 region: CASRPGQGDQRGYGYTF. The CDR3 DNA is TGTGCCAGCAGGCCTGGACAGGGGGACCAAAGAGGCTATGGCTACACCTTC.

The chain carries TRBV30 and TRBJ1-2; D is uncertain. The CDR3 consists of 13 residues. Deletions cut 2 bases from V and 0 bases from J, with 7 bases between. Germline loops: CDR1 GTSNPN, CDR2 SVGIG (reference sequence). In DNA, the CDR3 is TGTGCCTGGAGTAAGGGAGCTAACTATGGCTACACCTTC. Its translation is CAWSKGANYGYTF.

The genes are TRBV19 and TRBJ1-1; 7 bases map to TRBD1. The CDR3 covers 14 residues. V trimming: 3 bases; J trimming: 0 bases; junction bases outside the gene matches: 1. Germline values: CDR1 LNHDA, CDR2 SQIVND (reference sequence). This CDR3 reads CASSIDRVNTEAFF. In DNA form, the CDR3 reads TGTGCCAGTAGTATTGACAGGGTGAACACTGAAGCTTTCTTT.

The chain combines TRBV9 with TRBJ2-7; TRBD1 matches at 7 bases. This CDR3 region has 15 residues. V was pared by 0 bases and J by 4 bases, with 7 bases of the junction left unmatched. Per the germline V gene, CDR1 is SGDLS and CDR2 is YYNGEE. CDR3 DNA: TGTGCCAGCAGCGTAGAAACAGGGGAACGGTACGAGCAGTACTTC. This codes for CASSVETGERYEQYF. Full variable domain (outside the CDR3, taken from reference TRBV9 and TRBJ2-7): DSGVTQTPKHLITATGQRVTLRCSPRSGDLSVYWYQQSLDQGLQFLIQYYNGEERAKGNILERFSAQQFPDLHSELNLSSLELGDSALYFCASSVETGERYEQYFGPGTRLTVT.

The J gene is TRBJ1-2, the V gene TRBV5-1; D is uncertain. CDR1 is SGHRS and CDR2 is YFSETQ in the germline V gene. This CDR3 region has 13 residues. Trimming pared 0 bases from V and 4 bases from J, leaving 7 bases between. The CDR3 region is CASSLDTSYGYTF. The DNA for the CDR3 is TGCGCCAGCAGCTTGGACACAAGCTATGGCTACACCTTC.

This clone was picked up a small number of times. V and J are TRBV9 and TRBJ2-1, with 11 bases aligning to TRBD2. The CDR3 runs 15 residues. The germline V gene has CDR1 SGDLS and CDR2 YYNGEE. With 1 base clipped from V and 9 bases from J, the junction kept 6 bases outside the gene matches. CDR3 in DNA: TGTGCCAGCAGCGTAATGGTTAGCGGGGGGGCTGAGCAGTTCTTC. It specifies CASSVMVSGGAEQFF. Drawing the rest from reference TRBV9 and TRBJ2-1, the complete variable domain is DSGVTQTPKHLITATGQRVTLRCSPRSGDLSVYWYQQSLDQGLQFLIQYYNGEERAKGNILERFSAQQFPDLHSELNLSSLELGDSALYFCASSVMVSGGAEQFFGPGTRLTVL.

This clone was observed a few times. The J gene is TRBJ2-1, the V gene TRBV28; D gene uncertain. V lost 7 bases to trimming and J lost 6 bases, with 16 bases between them. The germline V gene has CDR1 MDHEN and CDR2 SYDVKM. The CDR3 sequence is 14 residues long. CDR3 in amino acids: CASTSSLVGNEQFF. The CDR3 DNA follows: TGTGCCAGCACCTCCTCCCTAGTAGGCAATGAGCAGTTCTTC.

The chain employs TRBV7-3 and TRBJ2-3, with a weak D call TRBD2 (6 bases). CDR1 and CDR2 (germline): SGHTA, FQGTGA. The V end was cut by 6 bases, the J end by 0 bases, with 13 bases between. There are 15 residues in the CDR3. The CDR3 DNA reads as TGTGCCAGCAGTAGCGGACTAACTAGCACAGATACGCAGTATTTT. It codes for CASSSGLTSTDTQYF. Filled out from reference TRBV7-3 and TRBJ2-3, the complete variable domain reads GAGVSQTPSNKVTEKGKYVELRCDPISGHTALYWYRQSLGQGPEFLIYFQGTGAADDSGLPNDRFFAVRPEGSVSTLKIQRTERGDSAVYLCASSSGLTSTDTQYFGPGTRLTVL.

The genes are TRBV7-9 and TRBJ2-7; D is possibly TRBD2 (7 bases). The CDR3 is 16 amino acids. CDR1 and CDR2 from the germline V gene are SEHNR and FQNEAQ (reference sequence). The germline V and J ends were trimmed by 5 bases and 3 bases, with 20 bases remaining between them. CDR3 residues: CASSPWGGGHLYEQYF. CDR3 DNA: TGTGCCAGCAGCCCCTGGGGAGGGGGACACCTCTACGAGCAGTACTTC.

The chain uses TRBV7-2 and TRBJ2-7, with 8 bases that match TRBD2. There are 17 residues in the CDR3. Germline CDR1 reads SGHTA; CDR2 reads FQGNSA. J gave up 3 bases and V 1 base, and 11 bases lay outside the gene matches. The CDR3: CASSLESSGDLDYEQYF. In nucleotides, the CDR3 is TGTGCCAGCAGCTTAGAGAGTAGCGGGGACCTCGACTACGAGCAGTACTTC.

The chain combines TRBV7-8 with TRBJ1-3; no reliable D call. Looked up from germline, CDR1 is SGHVS and CDR2 is FQNEAQ. This CDR3 comprises 15 residues. The germline V and J ends were trimmed by 4 bases and 0 bases, with 10 bases remaining between them. The CDR3 region has the DNA TGTGCCAGCAGCTCGAAACAGTCCTCTGGAAACACCATATATTTT. Amino acids: CASSSKQSSGNTIYF. Looking up the rest from reference TRBV7-8 and TRBJ1-3 gives the full variable domain: GAGVSQSPRYKVAKRGQDVALRCDPISGHVSLFWYQQALGQGPEFLTYFQNEAQLDKSGLPSDRFFAERPEGSVSTLKIQRTQQEDSAVYLCASSSKQSSGNTIYFGEGSWLTVV.

J is TRBJ1-3 and V is TRBV6-4; D uncertain. Per germline, CDR1 MRHNA and CDR2 SNTAGT. Trimming removed 7 bases from V and 0 bases from J, with 10 bases in between. CDR3 length: 14 amino acids. CDR3 sequence: CASKPTSSGNTIYF. In nucleotides, the CDR3 is TGTGCCAGCAAACCCACTTCCTCTGGAAACACCATATATTTT.

This chain connects TRBV10-1 to TRBJ2-6; a weak D match, TRBD1 (5 bases). The CDR3 is 15 amino acids. Trimming pared 11 bases from V and 2 bases from J, leaving 16 bases between. Germline CDR1 and CDR2: WNHNN and SYGVQD (reference sequence). The CDR3 region has the DNA TGCGCCGTATCTCAACAGGTAACTGGGGCCAACGTCCTGACTTTC. This translates into CAVSQQVTGANVLTF.

The chain recombines TRBV6-5 with TRBJ1-2; 7 bases align to TRBD1. This CDR3 spans 15 amino acids. V shed 6 bases and J 1 base; nucleotides not matched to a gene: 8. Germline CDR1 MNHEY, CDR2 SVGAGI. As DNA, the CDR3 is TGTGCCAGCAGCCCGGCGACAGGGAGTAACTATGGCTACACCTTC. Protein sequence: CASSPATGSNYGYTF.